This entry concerns a single T cell receptor (beta chain). Its target is not known. iRepertoire HTBI primers and Arm-PCR of CDR3 regions built TCR beta libraries. TCRdb re-derived calls from the multiplex PCR reads in MiXCR, one entry per CDR3 protein. This table holds about 400,000 distinct CDR3 sequences, roughly 15% found once. These data are taken from a study of regulatory T cells in long-lasting Graves disease. Study-wide results and limits: Persistent disease preferred TRBV28, TRBJ1-2 and TRBJ2-5; new disease, TRBV20-1 and TRBJ2-1.

The CDR3 has 21 residues. V gave up 2 bases and J gave up 0 bases; unmatched junction bases: 16. The germline V gene encodes CDR1 MDHEN and CDR2 SYDVKM. Time point defined: newly diagnosed GD, antithyroid drugs for less than 3 months. RNA from PBMCs was the source of the TCR library. Clinicians diagnosed Graves' disease using American Thyroid Association guidelines. An endocrinology department in Xi'an, China, recruited the patients. These data were also reused for a study on T cells in Graves' hyperthyroidism and ophthalmopathy. Turning to that study: An initial round of RT-PCR targeting the TCR CDR3 relied on the HTBI primer set.

Sample: peripheral blood mononuclear cells (PBMCs), taken at new diagnosis, from a patient treated with antithyroid drugs. This clonotype originated in a woman aged 35 to 49 with Graves disease. The V and J genes are TRBV28 and TRBJ2-3; TRBD2 matches at 11 bases. CDR3 bases: TGTGCCAGCAGTTTAACTAGCGGGGGAGCTAAAACCTTAAATAGCACAGATACGCAGTATTTT. Protein: CASSLTSGGAKTLNSTDTQYF.